Listed here are 3 T cell receptor beta chains from one sample, sequenced in a study of spatial heterogeneity in lung cancer. Time point noted: sample taken at primary tumor resection. Whole RNA, isolated from tumor, nontumor lung or frozen PBMC, was sequenced without prior sorting. TCRdb itself ran the 5' RACE reads through MiXCR, one entry per CDR3 protein. Here the sample spans over 25,000 distinct CDR3 sequences, about 8.8% being singletons. This sample comprised PBMCs, obtained at surgery. Every receptor here comes from a female donor with early-stage non-small cell lung cancer.

This clonotype was counted at least ten times. The chain is built from TRBV7-9 and TRBJ2-1, with D possibly being TRBD1 (6 bases). CDR1 is SEHNR and CDR2 is FQNEAQ in the germline V gene (reference sequence). The CDR3 extends over 15 amino acids. V was cut by 8 bases and J by 0 bases, with 14 bases left in between. The CDR3 DNA reads as TGTGCCAGCGTTGGGGGCGCGAGCTCCTACAATGAGCAGTTCTTC. Protein: CASVGGASSYNEQFF.

This clonotype was observed at least ten times. The chain couples TRBV6-5 to TRBJ2-5, with 8 bases fitting TRBD1. V lost 0 bases to trimming and J lost 6 bases; unmatched junction nucleotides: 3. This CDR3 comprises 14 residues. Germline V lookup: CDR1 MNHEY, CDR2 SVGAGI. The chain's CDR3 is CASSYSRTGQTQYF. The CDR3 coding sequence is TGTGCCAGCAGTTACTCAAGGACAGGGCAGACCCAGTACTTC.

This clonotype appeared many times. The V call is TRBV24-1, the J call TRBJ2-2; unclear D gene. The CDR3 length is 12 residues. Deletions cut 2 bases from V and 6 bases from J, with 3 bases between. The germline V gene has CDR1 KGHDR and CDR2 SFDVKD. This CDR3 is CATSDWAGELFF. Here the CDR3 DNA reads TGTGCCACCAGTGATTGGGCCGGGGAGCTGTTTTTT.